The next 24 T cell receptor beta chains were all read from a single sample in a study of patients and donors after allogeneic stem cell transplantation. MiXCR, applied by TCRdb to the RT-PCR reads, yields one record per CDR3 protein. The profile shows under 200,000 distinct CDR3 sequences, around 30% of them singletons. The specimen was blood, either unsorted or a sorted T cell fraction (not recorded which). The receptors were gathered from a human donor who was either an allogeneic HSCT recipient or a stem cell or donor lymphocyte infusion donor (not recorded which). It is not recorded whose cells these are; they may come from a transplant donor.

The chain uses TRBV10-3 and TRBJ2-1, with 9 bases that match TRBD1. Unmatched junction bases numbered 12, after V lost 7 bases and J lost 8 bases. Germline loops: CDR1 ENHRY, CDR2 SYGVKD. The length of the CDR3 is 15 residues. The CDR3 protein is CAINPIGQGIDEQFF. DNA for the CDR3: TGTGCCATCAATCCGATAGGACAGGGGATCGATGAGCAGTTCTTC.

The chain joins TRBV27 to TRBJ2-7, with 9 bases matching TRBD2. V shed 2 bases, J shed 3 bases, and the junction held 11 bases outside the gene matches. The CDR3 loop spans 17 amino acids. Per the germline V gene, CDR1 is MNHEY and CDR2 is SMNVEV (reference sequence). CDR3 sequence reads: CASSLRSGRPFHYEQYF. DNA of the CDR3: TGTGCCAGCAGTTTACGGAGCGGGAGGCCCTTCCACTACGAGCAGTACTTC.

This clonotype turned up a few times. The J gene is TRBJ1-6, the V gene TRBV7-9; D ambiguous. The germline V gene encodes CDR1 SEHNR and CDR2 FQNEAQ (reference sequence). V was trimmed by 6 bases and J by 6 bases, leaving 12 bases between them. CDR3 length: 14 residues. The CDR3 reads CASSDRVFNSPLHF. In DNA form, the CDR3 reads TGTGCCAGCAGTGACCGGGTTTTTAATTCACCCCTCCACTTT.

In this sample, this clonotype turned up a few times. The CDR3 coding sequence is TGCAGCGTTGCAGACGCCTTTGGAAACACCATATATTTT. This translates into CSVADAFGNTIYF. The gene calls are TRBV29-1 and TRBJ1-3; the D is unclear. Trimming removed 4 bases at V and 3 bases at J, with 10 bases between. CDR1 and CDR2 (germline): SQVTM, ANQGSEA. CDR3 length equals 13 residues.

The chain carries TRBV4-1 and TRBJ1-5; TRBD1 is a possible D gene (5 bases). Trimming stripped 1 base from V and 7 bases from J, with 14 bases between. CDR3 length equals 15 residues. The germline V gene encodes CDR1 MGHRA and CDR2 YSYEKL. CDR3 coding DNA: TGCGCCAGCAGCCAAGTCAGGGACCAGGGACAGCCCCAGCATTTT. This gives the protein CASSQVRDQGQPQHF.

This clonotype was observed a few times. V gene TRBV20-1 combines with J gene TRBJ2-2; weak D call: TRBD2 (5 bases). Per the germline V gene, CDR1 is DFQATT and CDR2 is SNEGSKA (reference sequence). The CDR3 spans 14 residues. The V end lost 6 bases, the J end lost 1 base, and 12 bases lay between the germline ends. CDR3 residues: CSANPGGNTGELFF. CDR3 nucleotide sequence: TGCAGTGCGAACCCTGGAGGGAACACCGGGGAGCTGTTTTTT.

This chain links TRBV27 with TRBJ2-5; unclear D gene. Trimming shortened V by 5 bases and J by 2 bases, and 12 bases separated the two germline ends. The germline CDR1 and CDR2 sequences are MNHEY and SMNVEV (reference sequence). CDR3 length: 14 amino acids. CDR3 coding DNA: TGTGCCAGCAGTGCCCTGACGGAACAAGAGACCCAGTACTTC. Protein: CASSALTEQETQYF.

The V call is TRBV28, the J call TRBJ1-5; D not certain. Per the germline V gene, CDR1 is MDHEN and CDR2 is SYDVKM. This CDR3 has 16 residues. Trimming removed 3 bases from V and 0 bases from J, with 12 bases in between. The CDR3 region is CASSFIDIISNQPQHF. The CDR3 region has the DNA TGTGCCAGCAGTTTCATAGACATCATTAGCAATCAGCCCCAGCATTTT.

This rearrangement joins TRBV12-3 or TRBV12-4 to TRBJ2-3; no firm D call. This CDR3 has 16 amino acids. V was cut by 3 bases and J by 1 base, with 14 bases left in between. The CDR3 sequence: CASSFPYPHGTDTQYF. CDR3 sequence (DNA): TGTGCCAGCAGTTTCCCCTACCCGCACGGCACAGATACGCAGTATTTT.

This clonotype was seen a single time. This chain joins TRBV3-1 and TRBJ1-4; no firm D call. Trimming shortened V by 0 bases and J by 0 bases, and 17 bases separated the two germline ends. This CDR3 has 19 amino acids. The germline CDR1 and CDR2 sequences are LGHDT and YNNKEL (reference sequence). CDR3 sequence reads: CASSQEGLGRTSTNEKLFF. The CDR3 bases are TGTGCCAGCAGCCAAGAGGGATTAGGCAGGACCTCAACTAATGAAAAACTGTTTTTT.

This clonotype was seen more than once but under ten times. The gene calls are TRBV4-3 and TRBJ1-1, with a weak D call TRBD1 (6 bases). V was clipped by 2 bases and J by 1 base, with 8 bases between them. This CDR3 has 14 residues. Germline loops: CDR1 LGHNA, CDR2 YSLEER. Written as DNA, the CDR3 is TGCGCCAGCAGCCAACAGGGGACGAACACTGAAGCTTTCTTT. Its translation is CASSQQGTNTEAFF.

V is TRBV5-1 and J is TRBJ1-2; 7 bases map to TRBD1. The V and J ends lost 4 bases and 2 bases, in that order; junction bases with no gene match: 5. Germline CDR1 and CDR2: SGHRS and YFSETQ. CDR3 length: 14 residues. CDR3 DNA sequence: TGCGCCAGCAGCACGGGACAGCAAAACTATGGCTACACCTTC. Translating gives CASSTGQQNYGYTF.

In its sample, this clonotype was seen many times. The chain is built from TRBV6-5 and TRBJ1-2; tentative D call: TRBD1 (5 bases). The CDR3 totals 11 residues. Between the trimmed V and J ends, which lost 4 bases and 8 bases, there was a span of 8 bases. The germline V gene has CDR1 MNHEY and CDR2 SVGAGI. CDR3 nucleotide sequence: TGTGCCAGCAGTTCAGGGTCCGGCTACACCTTC. The encoded protein is CASSSGSGYTF.

With regard to this clonotype: At one of its ends the junction is not consistent with the germline gene, which may arise from a read error. The J gene is TRBJ2-1, the V gene TRBV20-1; no firm D call. The CDR3 has 11 residues. Germline V gene sequence: CDR1 DFQATT, CDR2 SNEGSKA (reference sequence). The CDR3 spells CRAALGNEQFF. The CDR3 nucleotides are TGCCGTGCTGCTCTAGGTAATGAGCAGTTCTTC.

This clonotype was recorded only once. This chain uses TRBV27 with TRBJ2-1; perhaps D is TRBD1 or TRBD2 (5 bases each). The CDR3 contains 16 residues. The germline V and J ends were trimmed by 4 bases and 0 bases, with 13 bases remaining between them. The germline V gene encodes CDR1 MNHEY and CDR2 SMNVEV (reference sequence). The CDR3 is CASSWDQHGSYNEQFF. The CDR3 DNA follows: TGTGCCAGCAGTTGGGACCAACACGGCTCCTACAATGAGCAGTTCTTC.

This clonotype came up a few times. The chain employs TRBV5-1 and TRBJ1-3; D remains unclear. Germline loops: CDR1 SGHRS, CDR2 YFSETQ. The V and J ends lost 0 bases and 6 bases respectively, with 16 bases between them. The CDR3 loop spans 16 amino acids. The CDR3 bases are TGCGCCAGCAGCTTGGCCGGCAGGAGAAGCGTAAACACCATATATTTT. It codes for CASSLAGRRSVNTIYF.

The chain combines TRBV5-6 with TRBJ2-7, with TRBD1 as a possible D gene (6 bases). The CDR3 sequence is 16 residues long. CDR1 is SGHDT and CDR2 is YYEEEE in the germline V gene. V lost 1 base and J 7 bases, leaving 21 bases between the germline ends. The CDR3 protein is CASSLKAWGQAQEQYF. DNA of the CDR3: TGTGCCAGCAGCTTGAAAGCTTGGGGGCAGGCCCAGGAGCAGTACTTC.

J is TRBJ2-7 and V is TRBV20-1, with D maybe TRBD1 (6 bases). The germline gives CDR1 DFQATT, CDR2 SNEGSKA (reference sequence). The CDR3 length is 13 residues. V was clipped by 3 bases and J by 7 bases, with 16 bases between them. CDR3 bases: TGCAGTGCTAGTGACAGGCTCATTCAGGAGCAGTACTTC. Residues: CSASDRLIQEQYF.

This clonotype was counted a few times. V gene TRBV28 combines with J gene TRBJ1-3; D gene ambiguous. This CDR3 region has 14 residues. Germline V CDR1 and CDR2: MDHEN, SYDVKM. The V end lost 5 bases, the J end lost 3 bases, and 11 bases lay between the germline ends. The CDR3 sequence: CASSVNNYGNTIYF. The CDR3 DNA reads TGTGCCAGCAGTGTGAACAACTATGGAAACACCATATATTTT. The full variable domain, with the rest looked up from reference TRBV28 and TRBJ1-3, is DVKVTQSSRYLVKRTGEKVFLECVQDMDHENMFWYRQDPGLGLRLIYFSYDVKMKEKGDIPEGYSVSREKKERFSLILESASTNQTSMYLCASSVNNYGNTIYFGEGSWLTVV.

This chain's CDR3 is CASSLIQGSGGYTF. The CDR3 DNA reads as TGTGCCAGCAGCCTGATCCAGGGTTCGGGAGGCTACACCTTC. This chain connects TRBV7-2 to TRBJ1-2; perhaps TRBD1 as D (5 bases). Between the trimmed V and J ends, which lost 5 bases and 8 bases, there was a span of 18 bases. CDR3 length: 14 amino acids. Germline assignment: CDR1 SGHTA and CDR2 FQGNSA.

The rearrangement joins TRBV12-3 or TRBV12-4 to TRBJ2-7; 9 bases agree with TRBD2. The CDR3 runs to 11 residues. V lost 5 bases to trimming and J lost 11 bases; unmatched junction nucleotides: 4. The CDR3 DNA reads as TGTGCCAGCAGTGCTAGCGGGAAGGAGTACTTC. This sequence encodes CASSASGKEYF.

This clonotype was found a few times. At one boundary the junction diverges from the germline segment, which might be a read error. This chain uses TRBV6-5 with TRBJ2-1; D is possibly TRBD2 (5 bases). In germline, CDR1 is MNHEY, CDR2 SVGAGI. The CDR3 totals 12 residues. The CDR3 spells CASSSLNGLPIF. The CDR3 nucleotides are TGTGCCAGCAGTTCCCTCAATGGACTCCCTATCTTC.

V and J are TRBV6-2 or TRBV6-3 and TRBJ2-1; unclear D gene. The CDR3 sequence is 16 residues long. Deletions cut 0 bases from V and 5 bases from J, with 14 bases between. Germline CDR1 and CDR2: MNHEY and SVGEGT. CDR3 protein: CASSYSPLPVHNEQFF. The CDR3 DNA follows: TGTGCCAGCAGTTACTCGCCCCTACCGGTTCACAATGAGCAGTTCTTC.

The table lists this clonotype with a few counts. The chain recombines TRBV20-1 with TRBJ2-3, with TRBD2 matching 7 bases. Trimming cost V 7 bases and J 2 bases; bases outside gene matches: 6. This CDR3 has 13 residues. The germline V gene has CDR1 DFQATT and CDR2 SNEGSKA (reference sequence). CDR3 amino acids: CSVASGTTDTQYF. In DNA form, the CDR3 reads TGCAGTGTAGCTAGCGGAACCACAGATACGCAGTATTTT.